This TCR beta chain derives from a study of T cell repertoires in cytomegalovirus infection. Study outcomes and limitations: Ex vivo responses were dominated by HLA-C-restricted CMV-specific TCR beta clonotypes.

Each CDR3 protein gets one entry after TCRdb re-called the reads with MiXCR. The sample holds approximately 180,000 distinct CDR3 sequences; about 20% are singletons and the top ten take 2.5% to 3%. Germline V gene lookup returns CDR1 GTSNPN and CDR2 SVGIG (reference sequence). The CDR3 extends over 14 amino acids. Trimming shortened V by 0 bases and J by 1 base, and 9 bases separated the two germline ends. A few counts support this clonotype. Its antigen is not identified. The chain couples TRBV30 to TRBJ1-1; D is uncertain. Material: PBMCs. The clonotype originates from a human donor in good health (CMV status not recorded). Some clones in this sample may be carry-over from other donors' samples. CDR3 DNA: TGTGCCTGGAGTGTCGGTACCTGGAACACTGAAGCTTTCTTT. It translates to CAWSVGTWNTEAFF.